These 22 T cell receptor beta chains share one sample of origin, sequenced in a study of PD-1 blockade in classical Hodgkin lymphoma. Sequencing was performed with immunoSEQ multiplex PCR; in TCRdb, only in-frame clones are kept and a portion is missing. The sample records about 18,000 clones, around 85% being singletons. Relapses following autologous stem cell transplantation were seen in all patients, with brentuximab vedotin exposure varying. The specimen was peripheral blood mononuclear cells (PBMCs), collected at baseline. The receptors here all came from a human donor with classical Hodgkin lymphoma.

The rearrangement links TRBV30 to TRBJ2-2, with D tentatively TRBD2 (6 bases). This CDR3 contains 18 residues. V was shortened by 0 bases and J by 5 bases, with 22 bases between the two germline ends. Germline values: CDR1 GTSNPN, CDR2 SVGIG (reference sequence). The CDR3 spells CAWSVPRGGFGGTGELFF. CDR3 sequence (DNA): TGTGCCTGGAGTGTACCGCGGGGCGGCTTTGGGGGAACCGGGGAGCTGTTTTTT.

The chain has TRBV2 and TRBJ2-5; D might be TRBD2 (7 bases). V was pared by 6 bases and J by 5 bases, with 22 bases between. Germline CDR1 reads SNHLY; CDR2 reads FYNNEI. This CDR3 contains 16 residues. The CDR3 reads CASSELYGGAGETQYF. The CDR3 nucleotides are TGTGCCAGCAGCGAGCTTTATGGGGGGGCAGGGGAGACCCAGTACTTC.

To note about this clone: Sequence at one end of the junction differs from germline and may be a read error. CDR3 loop: CSVEGGTGYGYTF. The CDR3 bases are TGCAGCGTAGAAGGCGGGACAGGGTATGGCTACACCTTC. This chain connects TRBV29-1 to TRBJ1-2; 9 bases map to TRBD1. From germline, CDR1 is SQVTM and CDR2 ANQGSEA. The CDR3 consists of 13 residues.

The V gene is TRBV19, the J gene TRBJ2-7; 7 nucleotides agree with TRBD1. Trimming cost V 6 bases and J 0 bases; bases outside gene matches: 8. Germline V lookup: CDR1 LNHDA, CDR2 SQIVND (reference sequence). The CDR3 has 15 residues. Here the CDR3 DNA reads TGTGCCAGTAGGAGGACAGGCCTGAGCTCCTACGAGCAGTACTTC. This translates into CASRRTGLSSYEQYF.

This clone has a single count. This rearrangement joins TRBV30 to TRBJ2-5; D is ambiguous. The germline V gene has CDR1 GTSNPN and CDR2 SVGIG (reference sequence). The V gene lost 3 bases and the J gene lost 5 bases, with 7 bases spanning the gap. The CDR3 covers 11 residues. The DNA of the CDR3 is TGTGCCTGGAGGCAGAAGGAGACCCAGTACTTC. Amino acids: CAWRQKETQYF.

This rearrangement joins TRBV12-5 to TRBJ2-6; D possibly corresponds to TRBD1 (7 bases). Trimming shortened V by 5 bases and J by 2 bases, and 19 bases separated the two germline ends. This CDR3 region has 18 residues. Germline lookup yields CDR1 LGHNT and CDR2 FRNRAP. The CDR3 spells CASGLFGGGKPGANVLTF. CDR3 sequence (DNA): TGTGCTAGTGGTCTCTTCGGAGGGGGCAAACCTGGGGCCAACGTCCTGACTTTC.

The chain joins TRBV27 to TRBJ2-7; D uncertain. Trimming removed 2 bases at V and 1 base at J, with 6 bases between. The CDR3 length is 13 residues. Per the germline V gene, CDR1 is MNHEY and CDR2 is SMNVEV (reference sequence). CDR3: CASSLGRSYEQYF. CDR3 nucleotide sequence: TGTGCCAGCAGTTTAGGCAGGTCCTACGAGCAGTACTTC.

This chain connects TRBV10-1 to TRBJ2-7; the D is unclear. The CDR3 has 16 amino acids. The germline V and J ends were trimmed by 3 bases and 0 bases, with 15 bases remaining between them. CDR1 is WNHNN, CDR2 SYGVQD, per germline (reference sequence). The CDR3 DNA reads TGCGCCAGCAGTGAAACGTCCGGCCTACCCTCCTACGAGCAGTACTTC. Translated: CASSETSGLPSYEQYF.

CDR3 protein: CASSEDGVTGELFF. For the CDR3, the DNA is TGTGCCAGCAGCGAGGACGGGGTTACCGGGGAGCTGTTTTTT. This chain connects TRBV5-4 to TRBJ2-2; TRBD2 might be the D (5 bases). The length of the CDR3 is 14 residues. With 4 bases removed from V and 5 bases from J, the gap between germline ends came to 12 bases. Germline CDR1 reads SGHNT; CDR2 reads YYREEE (reference sequence).

The rearrangement uses TRBV4-2 and TRBJ2-2; TRBD2 is a possible D gene (5 bases). This CDR3 spans 16 amino acids. Germline CDR1 reads LGHNA; CDR2 reads YNFKEQ. V gave up 5 bases and J gave up 6 bases, with 19 bases separating them. The CDR3 reads CASSNGVTRESGELFF. As DNA, the CDR3 is TGTGCCAGCAGCAATGGCGTCACTAGGGAGTCCGGGGAGCTGTTTTTT.

V and J are TRBV5-6 and TRBJ2-1, with D unresolved. V lost 0 bases and J lost 5, with 3 bases in between. The length of the CDR3 is 12 residues. The germline V gene encodes CDR1 SGHDT and CDR2 YYEEEE. As DNA, the CDR3 is TGTGCCAGCAGCTTGGGGGACAATGAGCAGTTCTTC. Translating it yields CASSLGDNEQFF.

This clone has just a few counts. The chain recombines TRBV11-3 with TRBJ2-1; 8 bases agree with TRBD2. Germline lookup yields CDR1 SGHNT and CDR2 YENEEA. V was clipped by 5 bases and J by 5 bases; unmatched bases: 11. CDR3 size: 16 residues. DNA for the CDR3: TGTGCCAGCAGCAGGGGGGATAGCGGGGCCAACAATGAGCAGTTCTTC. It encodes CASSRGDSGANNEQFF.

The CDR3 nucleotides read TGTGCCAGCAGTGCGGCAGGGATCAGCAATCAGCCCCAGCATTTT. This encodes CASSAAGISNQPQHF. The chain employs TRBV28 and TRBJ1-5; possible D gene TRBD1, 5 bases. From germline, CDR1 is MDHEN and CDR2 SYDVKM. This CDR3 contains 15 residues. Trimming stripped 5 bases from V and 1 base from J, with 12 bases between.

This clone turned up a few times. The gene calls are TRBV7-2 and TRBJ2-2; 12 nucleotides align to TRBD2. The ends lost 6 bases at V and 2 bases at J; junction bases unmatched: 4. The germline gives CDR1 SGHTA, CDR2 FQGNSA. The CDR3 consists of 16 residues. The CDR3 bases are TGTGCCAGCAGAAGGACTAGCGGGACCAACACCGGGGAGCTGTTTTTT. It codes for CASRRTSGTNTGELFF.

The J gene is TRBJ1-3, the V gene TRBV9; the D is unclear. Germline CDR1 SGDLS, CDR2 YYNGEE. With 1 base removed from V and 4 bases from J, the gap between germline ends came to 6 bases. CDR3 length: 13 amino acids. CDR3 DNA: TGTGCCAGCAGCGTAAGCAGGGGAAACACCATATATTTT. It is translated as CASSVSRGNTIYF.

The genes are TRBV6-5 and TRBJ1-1; D gene uncertain. Per germline, CDR1 MNHEY and CDR2 SVGAGI. This CDR3 comprises 13 residues. V was pared by 6 bases and J by 0 bases, with 8 bases between. The chain's CDR3 is CASRYDMNTEAFF. The CDR3 DNA sequence: TGTGCCAGCAGGTACGACATGAACACTGAAGCTTTCTTT.

The rearrangement uses TRBV19 and TRBJ2-1; D is possibly TRBD2 (6 bases). The V end lost 4 bases, the J end lost 0 bases, and 10 bases lay between the germline ends. From germline, CDR1 is LNHDA and CDR2 SQIVND (reference sequence). The CDR3 contains 15 residues. CDR3 sequence (DNA): TGTGCCAGTAGTACGACTAGTATCTCCTACAATGAGCAGTTCTTC. This encodes CASSTTSISYNEQFF.

Note on this clone: Other DNA sequences from this sample encode an identical CDR3 as well. This sequence joins TRBV5-4 and TRBJ2-1, with 11 bases fitting TRBD2. V was pared by 3 bases and J by 4 bases, with 3 bases of the junction left unmatched. There are 15 residues in the CDR3. Germline-derived CDR1 and CDR2 are SGHNT and YYREEE (reference sequence). CDR3 amino acids: CASSSGTSGYNEQFF. The CDR3 nucleotides are TGTGCCAGCAGCTCCGGGACTAGCGGTTACAATGAGCAGTTCTTC.

The chain carries TRBV6-1 and TRBJ1-1, with 9 positions matching TRBD1. V was clipped by 11 bases and J by 7 bases; unmatched bases: 17. This CDR3 is 15 amino acids long. Germline assignment: CDR1 MNHNS and CDR2 SASEGT. DNA for the CDR3: TGTGCCGGAGAGTGTCCCGGGACAGGGTCTGATGAAGCTTTCTTT. As protein: CAGECPGTGSDEAFF.

This chain connects TRBV13 to TRBJ2-7; D possibly corresponds to TRBD2 (6 bases). The V and J ends lost 0 bases and 7 bases respectively, with 10 bases between them. The germline V gene has CDR1 PRHDT and CDR2 FYEKMQ (reference sequence). CDR3 size: 13 residues. CDR3 coding DNA: TGTGCCAGCAGCTTAGGCGTGGGGAGGGAGCAGTACTTC. Translating it yields CASSLGVGREQYF.

The rearrangement uses TRBV19 and TRBJ2-1, with TRBD2 matching over 11 bases. Germline values: CDR1 LNHDA, CDR2 SQIVND (reference sequence). This CDR3 contains 14 residues. V dropped 10 bases and J dropped 1; count of bases not matched to a gene: 3. The CDR3 DNA is TGTGCCACCAGACTAGCGGGGTCCTACAATGAGCAGTTCTTC. As protein: CATRLAGSYNEQFF.

In nucleotides, the CDR3 is TGTGCCAGCAGCTTGGTTGGCCCCGCCAGCACAGATACGCAGTATTTT. The encoded protein is CASSLVGPASTDTQYF. The chain links TRBV5-6 to TRBJ2-3; D call uncertain. V gave up 0 bases and J gave up 0 bases, with 11 bases separating them. Germline V gene data show CDR1 as SGHDT and CDR2 as YYEEEE. The CDR3 covers 16 residues.